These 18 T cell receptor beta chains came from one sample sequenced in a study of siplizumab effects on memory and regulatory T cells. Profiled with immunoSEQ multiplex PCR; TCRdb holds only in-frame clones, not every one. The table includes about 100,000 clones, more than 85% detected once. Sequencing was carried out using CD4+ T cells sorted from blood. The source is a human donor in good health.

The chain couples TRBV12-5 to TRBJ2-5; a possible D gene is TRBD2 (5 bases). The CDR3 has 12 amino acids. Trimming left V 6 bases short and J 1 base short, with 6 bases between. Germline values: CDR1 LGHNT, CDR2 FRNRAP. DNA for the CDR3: TGTGCTAGTGGGGGAGTCCAAGAGACCCAGTACTTC. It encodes CASGGVQETQYF. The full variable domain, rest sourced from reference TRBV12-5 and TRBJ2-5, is DARVTQTPRHKVTEMGQEVTMRCQPILGHNTVFWYRQTMMQGLELLAYFRNRAPLDDSGMPKDRFSAEMPDATLATLKIQPSEPRDSAVYFCASGGVQETQYFGPGTRLLVL.

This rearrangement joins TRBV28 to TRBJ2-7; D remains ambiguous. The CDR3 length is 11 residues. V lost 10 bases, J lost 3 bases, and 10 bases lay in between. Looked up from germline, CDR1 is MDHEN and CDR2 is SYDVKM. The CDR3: CATGPLYEQYF. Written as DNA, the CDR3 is TGTGCCACTGGGCCTCTCTACGAGCAGTACTTC.

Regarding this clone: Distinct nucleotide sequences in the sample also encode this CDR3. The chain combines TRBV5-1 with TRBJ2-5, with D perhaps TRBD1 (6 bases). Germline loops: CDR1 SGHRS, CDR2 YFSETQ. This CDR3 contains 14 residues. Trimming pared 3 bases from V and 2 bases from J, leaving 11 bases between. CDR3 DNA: TGCGCCAGCAGCTCCGGACAGCTGCAAGAGACCCAGTACTTC. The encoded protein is CASSSGQLQETQYF.

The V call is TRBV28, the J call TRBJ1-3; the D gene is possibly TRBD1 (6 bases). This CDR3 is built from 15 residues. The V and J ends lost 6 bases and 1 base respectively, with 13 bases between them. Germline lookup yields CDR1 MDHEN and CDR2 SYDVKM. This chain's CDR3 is CASRGAGLSGNTIYF. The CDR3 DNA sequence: TGTGCCAGCAGGGGGGCAGGGCTGTCTGGAAACACCATATATTTT. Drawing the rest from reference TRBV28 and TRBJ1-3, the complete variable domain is DVKVTQSSRYLVKRTGEKVFLECVQDMDHENMFWYRQDPGLGLRLIYFSYDVKMKEKGDIPEGYSVSREKKERFSLILESASTNQTSMYLCASRGAGLSGNTIYFGEGSWLTVV.

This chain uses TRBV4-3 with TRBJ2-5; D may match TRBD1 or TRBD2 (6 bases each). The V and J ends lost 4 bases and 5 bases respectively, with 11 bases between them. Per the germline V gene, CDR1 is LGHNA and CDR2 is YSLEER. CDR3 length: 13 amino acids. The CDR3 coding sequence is TGCGCCAGCAGCCCGACAGGAGGGGAGACCCAGTACTTC. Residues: CASSPTGGETQYF.

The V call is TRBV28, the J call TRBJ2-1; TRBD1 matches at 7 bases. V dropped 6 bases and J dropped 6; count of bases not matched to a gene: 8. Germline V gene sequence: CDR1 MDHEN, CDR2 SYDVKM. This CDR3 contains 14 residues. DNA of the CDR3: TGTGCCAGCAGGCCTCCAGGGGGTGGCAATGAGCAGTTCTTC. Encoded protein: CASRPPGGGNEQFF.

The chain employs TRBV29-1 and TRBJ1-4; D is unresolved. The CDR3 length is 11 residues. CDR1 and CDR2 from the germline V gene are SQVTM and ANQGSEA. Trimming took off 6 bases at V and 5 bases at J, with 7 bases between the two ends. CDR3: CSVFANEKLFF. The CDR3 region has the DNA TGCAGCGTCTTCGCAAATGAAAAACTGTTTTTT.

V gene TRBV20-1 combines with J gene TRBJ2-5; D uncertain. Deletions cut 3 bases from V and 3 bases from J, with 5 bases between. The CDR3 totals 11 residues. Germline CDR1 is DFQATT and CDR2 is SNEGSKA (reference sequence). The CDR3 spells CSASSEETQYF. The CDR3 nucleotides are TGCAGTGCTAGTTCGGAAGAGACCCAGTACTTC.

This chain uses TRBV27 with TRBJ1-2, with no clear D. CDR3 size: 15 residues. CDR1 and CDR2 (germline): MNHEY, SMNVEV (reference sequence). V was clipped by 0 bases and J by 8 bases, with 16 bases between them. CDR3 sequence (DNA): TGTGCCAGCAGTTTATCGCCCCAATCGGGCGAAGGCTACACCTTC. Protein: CASSLSPQSGEGYTF.

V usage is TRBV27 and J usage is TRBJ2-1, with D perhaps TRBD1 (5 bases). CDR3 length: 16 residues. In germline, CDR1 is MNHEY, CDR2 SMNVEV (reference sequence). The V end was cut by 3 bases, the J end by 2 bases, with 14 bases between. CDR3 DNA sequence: TGTGCCAGCAGTTTTTTCTCAGGGATTACCTACAATGAGCAGTTCTTC. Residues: CASSFFSGITYNEQFF.

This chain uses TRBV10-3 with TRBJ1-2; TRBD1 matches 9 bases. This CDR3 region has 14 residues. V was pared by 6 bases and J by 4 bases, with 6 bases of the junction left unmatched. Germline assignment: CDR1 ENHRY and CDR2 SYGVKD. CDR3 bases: TGTGCCATCAGAGGGACAGGGATGTCCTATGGCTACACCTTC. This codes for CAIRGTGMSYGYTF.

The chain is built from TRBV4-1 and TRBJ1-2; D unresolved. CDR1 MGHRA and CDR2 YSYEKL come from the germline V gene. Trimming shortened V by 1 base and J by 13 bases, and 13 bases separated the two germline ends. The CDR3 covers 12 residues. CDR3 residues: CASSQVSGRATF. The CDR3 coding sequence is TGCGCCAGCAGCCAAGTTTCGGGAAGGGCCACCTTC.

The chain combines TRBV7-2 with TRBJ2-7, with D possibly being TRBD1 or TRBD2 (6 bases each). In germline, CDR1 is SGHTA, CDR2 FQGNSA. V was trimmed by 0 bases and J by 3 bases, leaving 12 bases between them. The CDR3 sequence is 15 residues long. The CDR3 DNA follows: TGTGCCAGCAGCTTAGCTCCGGGGGCGGGCTACGAGCAGTACTTC. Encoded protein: CASSLAPGAGYEQYF.

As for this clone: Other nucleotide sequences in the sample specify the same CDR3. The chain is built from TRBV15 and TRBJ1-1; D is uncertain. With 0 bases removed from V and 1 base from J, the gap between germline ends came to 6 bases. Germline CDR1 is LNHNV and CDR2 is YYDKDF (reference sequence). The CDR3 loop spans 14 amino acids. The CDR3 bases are TGTGCCACCAGCAGAGATTTGGGGAACACTGAAGCTTTCTTT. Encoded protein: CATSRDLGNTEAFF.

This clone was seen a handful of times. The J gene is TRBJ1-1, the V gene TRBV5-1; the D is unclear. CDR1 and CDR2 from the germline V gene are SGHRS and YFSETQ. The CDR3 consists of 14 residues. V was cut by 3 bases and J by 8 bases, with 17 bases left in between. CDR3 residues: CASSSSSDVDEAFF. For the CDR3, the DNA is TGCGCCAGCAGCTCGAGCTCCGACGTGGACGAAGCTTTCTTT.

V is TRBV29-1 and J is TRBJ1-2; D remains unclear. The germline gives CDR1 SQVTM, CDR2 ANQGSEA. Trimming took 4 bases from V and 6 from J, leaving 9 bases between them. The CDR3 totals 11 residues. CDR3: CSVAGANGYTF. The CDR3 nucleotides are TGCAGCGTTGCAGGTGCTAATGGCTACACCTTC.

This CDR3 reads CSVKTGGFEQFF. CDR3 nucleotide sequence: TGCAGCGTCAAGACAGGGGGGTTTGAGCAGTTCTTC. J is TRBJ2-1 and V is TRBV29-1; TRBD1 agrees at 9 bases. Trimming cost V 6 bases and J 9 bases; bases outside gene matches: 6. Germline V gives CDR1 SQVTM, CDR2 ANQGSEA. The CDR3 spans 12 residues.

The CDR3 DNA reads TGTGCCAGCTCGCCGACAGGGCTCTCCTACGAGCAGTACTTC. Amino acids: CASSPTGLSYEQYF. The gene calls are TRBV18 and TRBJ2-7, with 7 bases aligning to TRBD1. The CDR3 runs to 14 residues. Germline trimming cut 6 bases from V and 0 bases from J; bases unmatched to any gene: 5. CDR1 is KGHSH and CDR2 is LQKENI in the germline V gene.